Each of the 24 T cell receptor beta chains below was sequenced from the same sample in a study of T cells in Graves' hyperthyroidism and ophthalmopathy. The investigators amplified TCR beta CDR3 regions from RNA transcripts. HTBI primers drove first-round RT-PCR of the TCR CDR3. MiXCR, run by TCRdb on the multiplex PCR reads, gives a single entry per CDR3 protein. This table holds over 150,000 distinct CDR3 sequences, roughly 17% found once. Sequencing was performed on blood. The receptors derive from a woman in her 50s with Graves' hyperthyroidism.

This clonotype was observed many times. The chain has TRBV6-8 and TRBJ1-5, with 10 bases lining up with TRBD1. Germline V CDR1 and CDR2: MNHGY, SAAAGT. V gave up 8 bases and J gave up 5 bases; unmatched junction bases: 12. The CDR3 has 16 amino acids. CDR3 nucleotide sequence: TGTGCCAGCGGAGTGGACAGGGGGTTCTTTGATCAGCCCCAGCATTTT. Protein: CASGVDRGFFDQPQHF.

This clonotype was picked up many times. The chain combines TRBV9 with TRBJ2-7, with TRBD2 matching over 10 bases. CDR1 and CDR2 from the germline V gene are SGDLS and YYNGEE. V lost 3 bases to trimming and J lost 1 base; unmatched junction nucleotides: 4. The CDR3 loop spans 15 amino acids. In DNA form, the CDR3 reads TGTGCCAGCAGCGGGGGACTAGCGTTTTCCTACGAGCAGTACTTC. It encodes CASSGGLAFSYEQYF.

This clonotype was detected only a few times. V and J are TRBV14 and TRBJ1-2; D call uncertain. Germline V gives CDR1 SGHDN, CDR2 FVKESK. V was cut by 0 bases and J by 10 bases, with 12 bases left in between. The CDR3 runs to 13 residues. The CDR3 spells CASSQEARRVYTF. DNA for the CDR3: TGTGCCAGCAGCCAAGAGGCCAGGAGAGTCTACACCTTC.

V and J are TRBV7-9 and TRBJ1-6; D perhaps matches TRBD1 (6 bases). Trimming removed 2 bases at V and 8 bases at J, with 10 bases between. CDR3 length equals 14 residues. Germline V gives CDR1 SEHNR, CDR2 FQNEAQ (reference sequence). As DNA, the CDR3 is TGTGCCAGCAGCTTATTAGGGGGTGATTCACCCCTCCACTTT. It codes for CASSLLGGDSPLHF.

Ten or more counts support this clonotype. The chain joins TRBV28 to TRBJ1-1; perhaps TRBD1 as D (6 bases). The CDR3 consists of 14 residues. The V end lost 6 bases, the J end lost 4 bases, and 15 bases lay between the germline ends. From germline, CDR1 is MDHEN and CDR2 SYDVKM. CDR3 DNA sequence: TGTGCCAGCAGGCGGACAGCCCCGGGCACTGAAGCTTTCTTT. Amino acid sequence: CASRRTAPGTEAFF.

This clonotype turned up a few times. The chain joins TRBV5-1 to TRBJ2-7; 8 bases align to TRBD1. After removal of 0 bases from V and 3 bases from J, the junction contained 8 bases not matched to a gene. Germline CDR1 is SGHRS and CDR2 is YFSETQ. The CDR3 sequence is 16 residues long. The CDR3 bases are TGCGCCAGCAGCTTGGCCACAGGGGGGCAAGACTACGAGCAGTACTTC. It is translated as CASSLATGGQDYEQYF. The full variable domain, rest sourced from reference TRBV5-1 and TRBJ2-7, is KAGVTQTPRYLIKTRGQQVTLSCSPISGHRSVSWYQQTPGQGLQFLFEYFSETQRNKGNFPGRFSGRQFSNSRSEMNVSTLELGDSALYLCASSLATGGQDYEQYFGPGTRLTVT.

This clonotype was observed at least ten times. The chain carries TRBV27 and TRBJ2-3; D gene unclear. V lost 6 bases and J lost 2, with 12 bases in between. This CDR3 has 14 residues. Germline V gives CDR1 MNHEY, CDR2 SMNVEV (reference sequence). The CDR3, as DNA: TGTGCCAGCAGAAGTCTCATACACACAGATACGCAGTATTTT. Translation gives CASRSLIHTDTQYF.

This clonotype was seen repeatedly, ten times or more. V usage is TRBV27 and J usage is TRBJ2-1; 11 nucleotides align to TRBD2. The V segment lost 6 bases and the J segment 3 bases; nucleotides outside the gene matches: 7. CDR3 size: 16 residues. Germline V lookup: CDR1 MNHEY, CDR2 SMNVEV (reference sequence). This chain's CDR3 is CASRDVGTSGYNEQFF. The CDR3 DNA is TGTGCCAGCAGAGACGTCGGGACTAGCGGCTACAATGAGCAGTTCTTC.

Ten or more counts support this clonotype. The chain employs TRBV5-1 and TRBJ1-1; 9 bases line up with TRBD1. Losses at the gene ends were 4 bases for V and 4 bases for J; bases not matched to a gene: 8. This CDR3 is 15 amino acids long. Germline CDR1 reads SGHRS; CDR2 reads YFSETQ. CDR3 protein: CASSLDRGTGTEAFF. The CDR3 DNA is TGCGCCAGCAGCCTAGACAGGGGGACTGGCACTGAAGCTTTCTTT.

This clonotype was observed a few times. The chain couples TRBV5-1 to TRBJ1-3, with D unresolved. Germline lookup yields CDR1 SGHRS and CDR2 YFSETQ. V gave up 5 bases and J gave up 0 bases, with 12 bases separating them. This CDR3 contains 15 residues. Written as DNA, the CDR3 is TGCGCCAGCAGGATCAACGGAGACTCTGGAAACACCATATATTTT. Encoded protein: CASRINGDSGNTIYF.

The CDR3 coding sequence is TGCAGTGCTAGAGTGGGACCGGGACAGGGGAACTATGGCTACACCTTC. Its protein is CSARVGPGQGNYGYTF. V usage is TRBV20-1 and J usage is TRBJ1-2; 10 bases line up with TRBD1. The CDR3 sequence is 16 residues long. Germline V gene data show CDR1 as DFQATT and CDR2 as SNEGSKA (reference sequence). The J segment lost 2 bases and the V segment lost 1 base, leaving 7 bases of the junction unmatched.

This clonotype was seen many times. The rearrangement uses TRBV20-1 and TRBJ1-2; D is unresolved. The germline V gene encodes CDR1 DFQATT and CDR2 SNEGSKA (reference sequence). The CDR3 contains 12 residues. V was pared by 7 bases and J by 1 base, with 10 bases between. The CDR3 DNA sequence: TGCAGTGTTACGCGGGATAACTATGGCTACACCTTC. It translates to CSVTRDNYGYTF.

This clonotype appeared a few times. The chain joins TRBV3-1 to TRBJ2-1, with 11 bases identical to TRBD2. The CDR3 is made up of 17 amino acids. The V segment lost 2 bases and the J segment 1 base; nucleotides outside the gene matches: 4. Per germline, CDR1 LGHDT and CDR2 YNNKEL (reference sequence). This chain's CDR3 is CASSQPTSGRSYNEQFF. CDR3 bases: TGTGCCAGCAGCCAACCCACTAGCGGGAGATCCTACAATGAGCAGTTCTTC.

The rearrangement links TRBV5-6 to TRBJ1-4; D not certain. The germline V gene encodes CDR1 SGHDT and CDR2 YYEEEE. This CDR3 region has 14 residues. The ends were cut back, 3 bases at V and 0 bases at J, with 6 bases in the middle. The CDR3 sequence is CASSSRSTNEKLFF. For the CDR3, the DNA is TGTGCCAGCAGCTCCAGATCAACTAATGAAAAACTGTTTTTT.

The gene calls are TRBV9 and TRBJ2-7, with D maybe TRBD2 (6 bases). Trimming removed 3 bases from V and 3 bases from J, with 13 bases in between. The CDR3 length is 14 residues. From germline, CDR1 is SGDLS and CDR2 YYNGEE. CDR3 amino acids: CASSAGVPYYEQYF. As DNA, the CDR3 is TGTGCCAGCAGCGCGGGAGTACCCTACTACGAGCAGTACTTC. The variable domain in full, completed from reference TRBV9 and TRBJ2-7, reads DSGVTQTPKHLITATGQRVTLRCSPRSGDLSVYWYQQSLDQGLQFLIQYYNGEERAKGNILERFSAQQFPDLHSELNLSSLELGDSALYFCASSAGVPYYEQYFGPGTRLTVT.

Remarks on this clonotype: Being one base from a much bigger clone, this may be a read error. CDR3 sequence (DNA): TGTGCCAGCAGCTCGGGACAGAGCTCCTACAATGAGCAGTTCTTC. This sequence encodes CASSSGQSSYNEQFF. The gene calls are TRBV11-2 and TRBJ2-1, with 7 bases lining up with TRBD1. CDR1 and CDR2 (germline): SGHAT, FQNNGV. CDR3 size: 15 residues. Trimming removed 4 bases from V and 0 bases from J; junction bases left unmatched: 3. Full variable domain (rest looked up from reference TRBV11-2 and TRBJ2-1): EAGVAQSPRYKIIEKRQSVAFWCNPISGHATLYWYQQILGQGPKLLIQFQNNGVVDDSQLPKDRFSAERLKGVDSTLKIQPAKLEDSAVYLCASSSGQSSYNEQFFGPGTRLTVL.

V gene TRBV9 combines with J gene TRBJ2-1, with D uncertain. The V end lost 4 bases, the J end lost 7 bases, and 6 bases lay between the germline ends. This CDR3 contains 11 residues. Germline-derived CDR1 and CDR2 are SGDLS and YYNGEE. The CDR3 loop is CASSSLNEQFF. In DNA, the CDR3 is TGTGCCAGCAGCAGCCTTAATGAGCAGTTCTTC.

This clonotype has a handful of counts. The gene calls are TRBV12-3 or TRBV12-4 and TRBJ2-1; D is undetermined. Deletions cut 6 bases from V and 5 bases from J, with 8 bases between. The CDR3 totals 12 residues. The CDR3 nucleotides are TGTGCCAGCAGGGACGGAAACAATGAGCAGTTCTTC. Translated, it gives CASRDGNNEQFF.

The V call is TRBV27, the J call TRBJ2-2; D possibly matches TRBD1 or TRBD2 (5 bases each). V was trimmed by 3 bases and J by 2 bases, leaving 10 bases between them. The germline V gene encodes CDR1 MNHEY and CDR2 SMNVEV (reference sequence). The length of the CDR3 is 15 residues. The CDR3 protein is CASSFWGSNTGELFF. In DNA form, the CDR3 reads TGTGCCAGCAGTTTTTGGGGGTCCAACACCGGGGAGCTGTTTTTT.

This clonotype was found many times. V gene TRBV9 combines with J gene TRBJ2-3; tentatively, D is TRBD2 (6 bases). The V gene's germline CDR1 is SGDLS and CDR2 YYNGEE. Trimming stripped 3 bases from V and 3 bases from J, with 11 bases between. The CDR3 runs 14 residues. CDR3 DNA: TGTGCCAGCAGCGCTTTCGGGGGAACAGATACGCAGTATTTT. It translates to CASSAFGGTDTQYF.

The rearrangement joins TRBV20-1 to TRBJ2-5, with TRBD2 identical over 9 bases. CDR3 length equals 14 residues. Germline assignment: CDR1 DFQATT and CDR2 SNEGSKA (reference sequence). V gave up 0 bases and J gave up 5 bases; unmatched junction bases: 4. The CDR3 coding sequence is TGCAGTGCTAGAGATTTGCGGGAGGGGGAGACCCAGTACTTC. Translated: CSARDLREGETQYF.

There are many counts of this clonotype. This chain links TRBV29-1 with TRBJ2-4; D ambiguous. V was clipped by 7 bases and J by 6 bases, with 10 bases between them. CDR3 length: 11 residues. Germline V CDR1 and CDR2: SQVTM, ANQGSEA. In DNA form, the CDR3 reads TGCAGCGCCAAAACGGGAAACATTCAGTACTTC. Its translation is CSAKTGNIQYF.

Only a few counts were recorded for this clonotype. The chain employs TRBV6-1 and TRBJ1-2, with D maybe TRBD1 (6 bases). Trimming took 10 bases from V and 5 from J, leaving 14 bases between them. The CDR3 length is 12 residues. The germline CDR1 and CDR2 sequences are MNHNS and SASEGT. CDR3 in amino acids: CATQGTNYGYTF. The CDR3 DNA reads TGTGCCACGCAGGGGACGAATTATGGCTACACCTTC.

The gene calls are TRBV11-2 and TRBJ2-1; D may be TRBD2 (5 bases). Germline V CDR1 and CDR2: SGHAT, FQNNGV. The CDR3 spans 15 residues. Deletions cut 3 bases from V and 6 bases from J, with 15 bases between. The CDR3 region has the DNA TGTGCCAGCAGCTTTAGAGGAGGAGTGAGCAATGAGCAGTTCTTC. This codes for CASSFRGGVSNEQFF.